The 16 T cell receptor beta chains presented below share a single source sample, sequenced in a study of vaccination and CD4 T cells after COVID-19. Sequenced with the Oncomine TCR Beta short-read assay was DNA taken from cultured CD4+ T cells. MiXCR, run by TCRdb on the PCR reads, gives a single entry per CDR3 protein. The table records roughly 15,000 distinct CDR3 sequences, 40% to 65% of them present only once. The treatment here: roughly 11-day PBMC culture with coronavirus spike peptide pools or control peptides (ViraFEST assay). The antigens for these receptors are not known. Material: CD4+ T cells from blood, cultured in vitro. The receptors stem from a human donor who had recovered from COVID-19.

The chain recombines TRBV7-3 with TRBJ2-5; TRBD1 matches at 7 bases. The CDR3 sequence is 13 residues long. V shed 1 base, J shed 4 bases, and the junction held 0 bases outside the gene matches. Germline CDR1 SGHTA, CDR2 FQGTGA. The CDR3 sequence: CASSLNRGETQYF. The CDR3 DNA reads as TGTGCCAGCAGCTTAAACAGGGGAGAGACCCAGTACTTC.

CDR3 sequence (DNA): TGTGCCAGCAGTTTTGGGGTCTGGAATCAGCCCCAGCATTTT. Residues: CASSFGVWNQPQHF. V usage is TRBV12-3 or TRBV12-4 and J usage is TRBJ1-5; unclear D gene. Between the trimmed V and J ends, which lost 3 bases and 4 bases, there was a span of 10 bases. CDR3 length: 14 amino acids.

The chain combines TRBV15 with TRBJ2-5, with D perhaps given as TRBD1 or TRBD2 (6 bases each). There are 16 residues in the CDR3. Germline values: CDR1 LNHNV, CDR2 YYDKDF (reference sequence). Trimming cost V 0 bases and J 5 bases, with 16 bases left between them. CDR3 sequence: CATSRDLSGAGETQYF. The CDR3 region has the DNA TGTGCCACCAGCAGAGATCTGTCAGGGGCGGGGGAGACCCAGTACTTC.

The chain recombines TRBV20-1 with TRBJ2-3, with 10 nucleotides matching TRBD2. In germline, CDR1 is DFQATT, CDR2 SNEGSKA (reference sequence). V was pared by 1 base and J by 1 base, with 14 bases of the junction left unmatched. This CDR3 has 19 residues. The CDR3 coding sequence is TGCAGTGCTAGAGGTTATCTAGCGGGAGACACCTCGCGCACAGATACGCAGTATTTT. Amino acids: CSARGYLAGDTSRTDTQYF.

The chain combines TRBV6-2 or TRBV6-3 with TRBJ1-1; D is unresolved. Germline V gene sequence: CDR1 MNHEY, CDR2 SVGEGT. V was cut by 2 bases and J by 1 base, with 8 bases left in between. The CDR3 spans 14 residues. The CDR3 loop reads CASSYAFWNTEAFF. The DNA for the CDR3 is TGTGCCAGCAGTTACGCCTTCTGGAACACTGAAGCTTTCTTT.

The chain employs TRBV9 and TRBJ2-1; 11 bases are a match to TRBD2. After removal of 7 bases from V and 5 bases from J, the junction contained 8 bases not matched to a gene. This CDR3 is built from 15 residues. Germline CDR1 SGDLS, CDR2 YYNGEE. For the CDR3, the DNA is TGTGCCAGCGGGCCCGGGACTAGCGGCCACAATGAGCAGTTCTTC. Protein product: CASGPGTSGHNEQFF.

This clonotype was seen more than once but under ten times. The CDR3 region has the DNA TGTGCCAGCAGTGAATCATTTGGAAATCAGCCCCAGCATTTT. Its protein is CASSESFGNQPQHF. The chain combines TRBV2 with TRBJ1-5; D is ambiguous. Germline CDR1 SNHLY, CDR2 FYNNEI. There are 14 residues in the CDR3. Deletions cut 2 bases from V and 4 bases from J, with 9 bases between.

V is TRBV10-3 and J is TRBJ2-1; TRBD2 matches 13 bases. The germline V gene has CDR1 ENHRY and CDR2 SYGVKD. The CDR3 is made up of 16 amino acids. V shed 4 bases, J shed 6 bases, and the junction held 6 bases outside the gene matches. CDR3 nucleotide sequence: TGTGCCATCAGTGCTACCGGGACTAGCGGGATCAATGAGCAGTTCTTC. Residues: CAISATGTSGINEQFF.

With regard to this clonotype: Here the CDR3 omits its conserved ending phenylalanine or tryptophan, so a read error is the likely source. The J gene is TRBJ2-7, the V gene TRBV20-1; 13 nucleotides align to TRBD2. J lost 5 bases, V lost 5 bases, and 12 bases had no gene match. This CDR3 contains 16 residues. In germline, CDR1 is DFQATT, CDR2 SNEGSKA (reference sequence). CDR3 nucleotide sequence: TGCAGTGCTGAGCGGACTAGCGGGAGAAATGGCGACGAGCAGTACTCC. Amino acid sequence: CSAERTSGRNGDEQYS.

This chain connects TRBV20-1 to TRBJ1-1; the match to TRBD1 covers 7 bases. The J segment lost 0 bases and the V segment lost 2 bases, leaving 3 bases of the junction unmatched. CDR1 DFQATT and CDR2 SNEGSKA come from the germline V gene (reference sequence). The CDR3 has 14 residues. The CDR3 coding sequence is TGCAGTGCTAGATCGGGACAGTTGAACACTGAAGCTTTCTTT. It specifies CSARSGQLNTEAFF.

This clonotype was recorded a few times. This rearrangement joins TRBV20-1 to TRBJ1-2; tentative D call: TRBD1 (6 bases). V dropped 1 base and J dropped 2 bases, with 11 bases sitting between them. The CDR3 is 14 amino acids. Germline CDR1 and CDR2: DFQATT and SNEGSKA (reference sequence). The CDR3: CSARGTGQNYGYTF. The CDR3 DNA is TGCAGTGCTAGAGGGACGGGACAAAACTATGGCTACACCTTC.

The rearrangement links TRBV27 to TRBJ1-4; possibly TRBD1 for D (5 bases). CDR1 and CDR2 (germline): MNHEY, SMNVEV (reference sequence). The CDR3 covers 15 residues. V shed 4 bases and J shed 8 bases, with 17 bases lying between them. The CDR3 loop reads CASSSRSGLGEKLFF. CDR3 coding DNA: TGTGCCAGCAGTTCGCGATCAGGGCTCGGGGAAAAACTGTTTTTT.

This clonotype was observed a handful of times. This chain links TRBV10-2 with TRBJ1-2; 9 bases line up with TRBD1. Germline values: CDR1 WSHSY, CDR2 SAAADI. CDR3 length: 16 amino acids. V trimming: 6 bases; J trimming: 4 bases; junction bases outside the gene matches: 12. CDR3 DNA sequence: TGCGCCAGCAGGGAATCGGGACAGGGACTTTCCTATGGCTACACCTTC. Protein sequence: CASRESGQGLSYGYTF.

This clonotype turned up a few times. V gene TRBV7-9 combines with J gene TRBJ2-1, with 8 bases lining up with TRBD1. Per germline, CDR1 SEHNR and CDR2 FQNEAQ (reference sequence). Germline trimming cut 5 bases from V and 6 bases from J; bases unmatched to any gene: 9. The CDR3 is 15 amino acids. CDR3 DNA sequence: TGTGCCAGCAGCCCAGGGGGACAGGATATCAATGAGCAGTTCTTC. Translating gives CASSPGGQDINEQFF.

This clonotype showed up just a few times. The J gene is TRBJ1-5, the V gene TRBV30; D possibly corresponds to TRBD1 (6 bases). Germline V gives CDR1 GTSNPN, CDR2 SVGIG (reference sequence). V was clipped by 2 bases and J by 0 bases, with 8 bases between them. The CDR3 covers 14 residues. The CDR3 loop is CAWSRGASNQPQHF. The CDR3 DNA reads TGTGCCTGGAGTAGGGGGGCTAGCAATCAGCCCCAGCATTTT.

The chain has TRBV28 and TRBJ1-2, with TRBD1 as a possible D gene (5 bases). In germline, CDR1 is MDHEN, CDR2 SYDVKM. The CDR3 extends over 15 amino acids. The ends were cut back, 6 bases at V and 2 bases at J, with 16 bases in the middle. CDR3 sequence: CASSSTATGNYGYTF. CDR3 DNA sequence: TGTGCCAGCAGCTCGACAGCTACTGGGAACTATGGCTACACCTTC.